The 22 T cell receptor beta chains below all came from one sample that was sequenced in a study of blood T cell repertoires in COVID-19. Clones were sequenced by immunoSEQ multiplex PCR, and TCRdb holds only the in-frame ones, with some missing. Altogether about 89,000 clones are present, 80% being singletons, with the ten largest covering roughly 19%. The specimen was peripheral blood. These receptor sequences come from a woman older than 75 with acute or convalescent COVID-19.

V and J are TRBV30 and TRBJ2-7, with D possibly being TRBD1 (5 bases). CDR1 and CDR2 (germline): GTSNPN, SVGIG (reference sequence). V lost 3 bases and J lost 2, with 17 bases in between. The CDR3 is made up of 15 amino acids. The CDR3 reads CAWSLQGFGTYEQYF. The CDR3 DNA follows: TGTGCCTGGAGCCTTCAGGGATTTGGGACCTACGAGCAGTACTTC.

The rearrangement links TRBV25-1 to TRBJ1-2, with D possibly being TRBD1 (6 bases). In germline, CDR1 is MGHDK, CDR2 SYGVNS. V was clipped by 8 bases and J by 6 bases, with 13 bases between them. The CDR3 loop spans 12 amino acids. Written as DNA, the CDR3 is TGTGCCAGCTATGAACAGGGAGATGGCTACACCTTC. Translated: CASYEQGDGYTF.

This clone was seen at least ten times. The chain joins TRBV4-2 to TRBJ2-3, with D perhaps matching TRBD2 (6 bases). The germline V gene has CDR1 LGHNA and CDR2 YNFKEQ. The CDR3 extends over 16 amino acids. V shed 3 bases and J shed 0 bases, with 13 bases lying between them. This CDR3 is CASSQEGPPSTDTQYF. The CDR3 nucleotides are TGTGCCAGCAGCCAGGAGGGTCCACCTAGCACAGATACGCAGTATTTT.

The V call is TRBV11-2, the J call TRBJ1-1; no definite D call. This CDR3 has 13 residues. The germline gives CDR1 SGHAT, CDR2 FQNNGV. V lost 0 bases to trimming and J lost 11 bases, with 13 bases between them. CDR3 amino acids: CASSLDHTVYAFF. In nucleotides, the CDR3 is TGTGCCAGCAGCTTAGATCACACAGTCTACGCTTTCTTT.

J is TRBJ2-3 and V is TRBV10-3; 13 bases map to TRBD2. The CDR3 runs to 16 residues. The germline CDR1 and CDR2 sequences are ENHRY and SYGVKD. V was clipped by 3 bases and J by 4 bases; unmatched bases: 4. CDR3 sequence reads: CAISDMGLAGPDTQYF. The CDR3 DNA sequence: TGTGCCATCAGTGATATGGGACTAGCGGGGCCAGATACGCAGTATTTT.

The chain is built from TRBV5-1 and TRBJ2-5; 8 nucleotides agree with TRBD1. This CDR3 contains 15 residues. The V and J ends lost 5 bases and 2 bases, in that order; junction bases with no gene match: 8. Per the germline V gene, CDR1 is SGHRS and CDR2 is YFSETQ. CDR3 sequence (DNA): TGCGCCAGCAGAAGGGACAGGACTATACAAGAGACCCAGTACTTC. Amino acid sequence: CASRRDRTIQETQYF.

The V gene is TRBV6-5, the J gene TRBJ2-7; 10 bases line up with TRBD2. Germline V gives CDR1 MNHEY, CDR2 SVGAGI. The CDR3 spans 12 residues. Losses at the gene ends were 8 bases for V and 4 bases for J; bases not matched to a gene: 2. The CDR3 DNA sequence: TGTGCCAGCTGTAGCGGGGGGTACGAGCAGTACTTC. Its translation is CASCSGGYEQYF.

The J gene is TRBJ2-3, the V gene TRBV3-1 (or the pseudogene TRBV3-2); TRBD2 aligns across 9 bases. This CDR3 has 17 amino acids. Germline values: CDR1 LGHDT, CDR2 YNNKEL (reference sequence). J lost 0 bases, V lost 2 bases, and 6 bases had no gene match. The CDR3 loop reads CASSQLWLAGSTDTQYF. The CDR3 coding sequence is TGTGCCAGCAGCCAACTGTGGCTAGCGGGGAGCACAGATACGCAGTATTTT.

The chain carries TRBV30 and TRBJ1-2; D is uncertain. The CDR3 has 16 residues. CDR1 and CDR2 (germline): GTSNPN, SVGIG (reference sequence). The ends were cut back, 0 bases at V and 5 bases at J, with 19 bases in the middle. In DNA form, the CDR3 reads TGTGCCTGGAGTGTAAGCCGCCCCACCCAACTTTATGGCTACACCTTC. Translation gives CAWSVSRPTQLYGYTF.

The CDR3 nucleotides read TGCGCCAGCAGCTTGACTAGCGGTTCAGATACGCAGTATTTT. It specifies CASSLTSGSDTQYF. The chain couples TRBV5-1 to TRBJ2-3, with 8 nucleotides matching TRBD2. After removal of 1 base from V and 4 bases from J, the junction contained 2 bases not matched to a gene. Germline V gives CDR1 SGHRS, CDR2 YFSETQ. The CDR3 is 14 residues long.

The V and J genes are TRBV9 and TRBJ1-2; 7 nucleotides agree with TRBD1. CDR1 is SGDLS and CDR2 is YYNGEE in the germline V gene. The CDR3 length is 16 residues. J gave up 4 bases and V 0 bases, and 9 bases lay outside the gene matches. CDR3 amino acids: CASSVAPGGPTYGYTF. Here the CDR3 DNA reads TGTGCCAGCAGCGTAGCTCCAGGGGGACCTACCTATGGCTACACCTTC.

The rearrangement uses TRBV7-6 and TRBJ2-3, with 11 nucleotides matching TRBD2. The CDR3 spans 17 residues. Germline CDR1 SGHVS, CDR2 FNYEAQ. The junction had 13 bases not matched to a gene; V was cut back by 5 bases and J by 6 bases. This CDR3 is CASSPWGVAGGPDTQYF. The CDR3 bases are TGTGCCAGCAGCCCGTGGGGGGTAGCGGGAGGGCCGGATACGCAGTATTTT.

The chain has TRBV5-1 and TRBJ1-4, with D tentatively TRBD1 (5 bases). The germline V and J ends were trimmed by 3 bases and 5 bases, with 11 bases remaining between them. The CDR3 has 14 residues. Germline-derived CDR1 and CDR2 are SGHRS and YFSETQ. As DNA, the CDR3 is TGCGCCAGCAGCTCACAGGCTACGAATGAAAAACTGTTTTTT. Encoded protein: CASSSQATNEKLFF.

This chain uses TRBV11-2 with TRBJ2-4; D is undetermined. CDR3 size: 15 residues. Germline V gives CDR1 SGHAT, CDR2 FQNNGV. Trimming removed 4 bases at V and 3 bases at J, with 13 bases between. The CDR3 sequence: CASSSTLGYKNIQYF. The CDR3 coding sequence is TGTGCCAGCAGCTCTACCCTGGGCTACAAAAACATTCAGTACTTC.

This clone was detected once. V is TRBV12-5 and J is TRBJ2-1; D might be TRBD1 (6 bases). CDR1 and CDR2 (germline): LGHNT, FRNRAP. This CDR3 region has 13 residues. Trimming shortened V by 9 bases and J by 2 bases, and 11 bases separated the two germline ends. In DNA form, the CDR3 reads TGTGCTAGCCCTCGGGACACCTACAATGAGCAGTTCTTC. Translation: CASPRDTYNEQFF. Looking up the rest from reference TRBV12-5 and TRBJ2-1 gives the full variable domain: DARVTQTPRHKVTEMGQEVTMRCQPILGHNTVFWYRQTMMQGLELLAYFRNRAPLDDSGMPKDRFSAEMPDATLATLKIQPSEPRDSAVYFCASPRDTYNEQFFGPGTRLTVL.

The rearrangement links TRBV5-1 to TRBJ2-3; possibly TRBD1 for D (5 bases). Germline lookup yields CDR1 SGHRS and CDR2 YFSETQ. The CDR3 is made up of 17 amino acids. V dropped 1 base and J dropped 0 bases, with 15 bases sitting between them. As DNA, the CDR3 is TGCGCCAGCAGCTTGTTCAGGGCCGCTACTAGCACAGATACGCAGTATTTT. Protein: CASSLFRAATSTDTQYF.

The rearrangement joins TRBV5-1 to TRBJ2-7, with 9 bases matching TRBD1. Germline CDR1 SGHRS, CDR2 YFSETQ. The CDR3 has 16 residues. J lost 5 bases, V lost 1 base, and 10 bases had no gene match. As DNA, the CDR3 is TGCGCCAGCAGCTTGATCAGGGGACAGGGTATCCACGAGCAGTACTTC. Amino acids: CASSLIRGQGIHEQYF.

V usage is TRBV7-9 and J usage is TRBJ2-7; 7 nucleotides match TRBD1. V gave up 4 bases and J gave up 0 bases; unmatched junction bases: 6. The CDR3 totals 15 residues. Germline lookup yields CDR1 SEHNR and CDR2 FQNEAQ (reference sequence). The CDR3 DNA sequence: TGTGCCAGCAGCTCACAGGGGTGGGGCTCCTACGAGCAGTACTTC. Amino acid sequence: CASSSQGWGSYEQYF.

The chain uses TRBV6-5 and TRBJ1-4; D unresolved. The length of the CDR3 is 14 residues. Trimming pared 7 bases from V and 3 bases from J, leaving 12 bases between. Germline CDR1 and CDR2: MNHEY and SVGAGI. The DNA of the CDR3 is TGTGCCAGCACCCAAGAGTGGTCTAATGAAAAACTGTTTTTT. This gives the protein CASTQEWSNEKLFF.

This clone has only one observation. This sequence joins TRBV14 and TRBJ1-4; D unclear. This CDR3 spans 16 amino acids. Trimming removed 1 base at V and 7 bases at J, with 16 bases between. The germline V gene encodes CDR1 SGHDN and CDR2 FVKESK. CDR3 bases: TGTGCCAGCAGCCAAGGGGCGAGGGCCTTAAGTGAAAAACTGTTTTTT. Protein sequence: CASSQGARALSEKLFF.

This rearrangement joins TRBV19 to TRBJ1-2; 9 bases agree with TRBD1. The CDR3 is made up of 15 amino acids. V gave up 4 bases and J gave up 5 bases; unmatched junction bases: 8. Looked up from germline, CDR1 is LNHDA and CDR2 is SQIVND (reference sequence). In DNA form, the CDR3 reads TGTGCCAGTAGTACTTCGACAGGGGGGCAGTATGGCTACACCTTC. Translated, it gives CASSTSTGGQYGYTF.

The chain uses TRBV7-2 and TRBJ2-1; 7 nucleotides line up with TRBD2. This CDR3 contains 14 residues. V trimming: 4 bases; J trimming: 10 bases; junction bases outside the gene matches: 10. Germline V gives CDR1 SGHTA, CDR2 FQGNSA. CDR3 sequence (DNA): TGTGCCAGCAGCTCTAGACTAGCCGCGGCGGAGCAGTTCTTC. It encodes CASSSRLAAAEQFF.